This T cell receptor beta chain was profiled in a study of T-cell memory formation after mild COVID-19. Study-wide results and caveats: Among CD4+ contracting clones, most were CM and EM, and CD8+ ones EMRA. Within pre-infection memory, some responding clones were found, suggesting cross-reactive memory joined. Day 15 to 85 contracting clones showed balanced CD4/CD8; day 15 to 37 expanders favored CD4+.

The CDR3 covers 13 residues. Germline assignment: CDR1 DFQATT and CDR2 SNEGSKA (reference sequence). Between the trimmed V and J ends, which lost 3 bases and 1 base, there was a span of 6 bases. TCRdb ran MiXCR on the 5' RACE reads and lists one entry per CDR3 protein. The sample yields 250,000 to 350,000 distinct CDR3 sequences, around 15% seen once. As for this clonotype: Its matching antigen is unknown.

The clonotype was recovered from a man aged 18 to 30 who had mild COVID-19 (a few samples of this study predate the infection). Cell type and time point are not known. The chain couples TRBV20-1 to TRBJ2-2; D gene ambiguous. The specimen sequenced was PBMCs or a T cell subset sorted from them (not recorded which). CDR3 bases: TGCAGTGCTAGGGAAGAGAACACCGGGGAGCTGTTTTTT. Its protein is CSAREENTGELFF.